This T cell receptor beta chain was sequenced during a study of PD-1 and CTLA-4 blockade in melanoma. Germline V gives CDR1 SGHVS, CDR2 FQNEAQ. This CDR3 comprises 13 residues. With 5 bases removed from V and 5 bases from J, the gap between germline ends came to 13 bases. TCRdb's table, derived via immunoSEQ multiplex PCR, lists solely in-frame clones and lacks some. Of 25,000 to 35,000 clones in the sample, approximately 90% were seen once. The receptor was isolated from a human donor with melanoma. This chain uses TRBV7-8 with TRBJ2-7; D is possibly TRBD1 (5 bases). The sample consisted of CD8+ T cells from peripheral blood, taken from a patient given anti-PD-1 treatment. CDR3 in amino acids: CASSPTAGHEQYF. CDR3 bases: TGTGCCAGCAGCCCAACAGCAGGGCACGAGCAGTACTTC.